Listed here are 18 T cell receptor beta chains from one sample, sequenced in a study of OX40 agonist ivuxolimab in advanced cancers. This table comes from immunoSEQ multiplex PCR, and its TCRdb copy is limited to in-frame clones, with some not included. The sample records 71,000 or so clones, roughly 86% being singletons. The starting material was CD4+ or CD8+ T cells sorted from blood, obtained in a trial of the OX40 agonist ivuxolimab. All receptors come from an adult with an advanced solid tumor such as melanoma, head and neck, liver or kidney cancer.

This chain joins TRBV7-3 and TRBJ2-1; D gene uncertain. The CDR3 sequence is 13 residues long. Looked up from germline, CDR1 is SGHTA and CDR2 is FQGTGA. Trimming pared 5 bases from V and 4 bases from J, leaving 9 bases between. In DNA form, the CDR3 reads TGTGCCAGCAGCCCCCTGGGGTACAATGAGCAGTTCTTC. Protein sequence: CASSPLGYNEQFF. The full variable domain, rest sourced from reference TRBV7-3 and TRBJ2-1, is GAGVSQTPSNKVTEKGKYVELRCDPISGHTALYWYRQSLGQGPEFLIYFQGTGAADDSGLPNDRFFAVRPEGSVSTLKIQRTERGDSAVYLCASSPLGYNEQFFGPGTRLTVL.

The chain joins TRBV14 to TRBJ2-3, with TRBD2 identical over 9 bases. CDR3 size: 18 residues. Germline V lookup: CDR1 SGHDN, CDR2 FVKESK. V lost 3 bases to trimming and J lost 3 bases; unmatched junction nucleotides: 13. For the CDR3, the DNA is TGTGCCAGCAGCCATGATTTCTTAGCGGGAGTAGAGACAGATACGCAGTATTTT. It translates to CASSHDFLAGVETDTQYF.

This sequence joins TRBV7-8 and TRBJ2-7, with 9 bases identical to TRBD1. Germline-derived CDR1 and CDR2 are SGHVS and FQNEAQ. The ends lost 4 bases at V and 5 bases at J; junction bases unmatched: 3. This CDR3 has 13 residues. The CDR3 coding sequence is TGTGCCAGCAGCTCGGGACAGGGTAACGAGCAGTACTTC. Translated: CASSSGQGNEQYF.

This clone turned up a few times. The rearrangement joins TRBV7-2 to TRBJ1-1; perhaps TRBD1 as D (6 bases). CDR3 size: 14 residues. Germline assignment: CDR1 SGHTA and CDR2 FQGNSA. V lost 8 bases, J lost 3 bases, and 16 bases lay in between. This CDR3 is CASLRGRGYTEAFF. The CDR3 DNA follows: TGTGCCAGCTTAAGGGGCAGGGGATACACTGAAGCTTTCTTT.

The chain links TRBV11-2 to TRBJ2-1; the D gene is possibly TRBD2 (6 bases). Trimming stripped 6 bases from V and 0 bases from J, with 9 bases between. Per the germline V gene, CDR1 is SGHAT and CDR2 is FQNNGV. The CDR3 is 14 residues long. The CDR3 coding sequence is TGTGCCAGCAGTTCCGGGAGCTCCTACAATGAGCAGTTCTTC. This encodes CASSSGSSYNEQFF.

Worth noting for this clone: At one of its ends the junction is not consistent with the germline gene, which may arise from a read error. The genes are TRBV29-1 and TRBJ2-4; the match to TRBD2 covers 7 bases. Germline-derived CDR1 and CDR2 are SQVTM and ANQGSEA. This CDR3 has 15 amino acids. Here the CDR3 DNA reads TGCAGCGTCGAAGCGGGAAGTTGGGCCAAAAACATTCAGTACTTC. Amino acid sequence: CSVEAGSWAKNIQYF.

This clone was counted between two and nine times. CDR3 in DNA: TGTGCCAGTAGTAGCACCCGGGGCTATGGCTACACCTTC. Amino acids: CASSSTRGYGYTF. The chain couples TRBV19 to TRBJ1-2; D gene unclear. CDR3 length: 13 residues. CDR1 and CDR2 from the germline V gene are LNHDA and SQIVND (reference sequence). V lost 4 bases to trimming and J lost 4 bases, with 10 bases between them.

The rearrangement joins TRBV12-5 to TRBJ2-1; D remains unclear. This CDR3 spans 13 amino acids. Germline CDR1 is LGHNT and CDR2 is FRNRAP. The V end lost 4 bases, the J end lost 5 bases, and 9 bases lay between the germline ends. CDR3 DNA: TGTGCTAGTGGTTCCAATCGGCACAATGAGCAGTTCTTC. It codes for CASGSNRHNEQFF.

This clone was observed a single time. The chain couples TRBV6-5 to TRBJ2-1; 14 nucleotides match TRBD2. The J segment lost 7 bases and the V segment lost 5 bases, leaving 4 bases of the junction unmatched. The CDR3 runs to 15 residues. CDR1 is MNHEY, CDR2 SVGAGI, per germline. CDR3 amino acids: CASSRRTSGRNEQFF. In DNA, the CDR3 is TGTGCCAGCAGTCGCAGGACTAGCGGGAGGAATGAGCAGTTCTTC.

The chain recombines TRBV5-1 with TRBJ2-1; 8 bases are shared with TRBD2. Germline V CDR1 and CDR2: SGHRS, YFSETQ. V trimming: 4 bases; J trimming: 4 bases; junction bases outside the gene matches: 10. The CDR3 is 16 amino acids. The CDR3 sequence is CASSVLTSGPYNEQFF. CDR3 DNA sequence: TGCGCCAGCAGCGTATTAACTAGCGGCCCATACAATGAGCAGTTCTTC.

The chain combines TRBV30 with TRBJ1-2, with D unclear. The V end lost 2 bases, the J end lost 2 bases, and 9 bases lay between the germline ends. The germline V gene has CDR1 GTSNPN and CDR2 SVGIG (reference sequence). CDR3 length: 13 residues. The CDR3 sequence is CAWSNQINYGYTF. As DNA, the CDR3 is TGTGCCTGGAGTAACCAAATCAACTATGGCTACACCTTC. The full variable domain, with the rest looked up from reference TRBV30 and TRBJ1-2, is SQTIHQWPATLVQPVGSPLSLECTVEGTSNPNLYWYRQAAGRGLQLLFYSVGIGQISSEVPQNLSASRPQDRQFILSSKKLLLSDSGFYLCAWSNQINYGYTFGSGTRLTVV.

The J gene is TRBJ2-5, the V gene TRBV7-2; D is uncertain. CDR3 length: 11 amino acids. Looked up from germline, CDR1 is SGHTA and CDR2 is FQGNSA. V lost 5 bases, J lost 5 bases, and 6 bases lay in between. The CDR3 coding sequence is TGTGCCAGCAGCCCCCGGGAGACCCAGTACTTC. It specifies CASSPRETQYF.

This chain joins TRBV4-2 and TRBJ2-4; either TRBD1 or TRBD2 may supply D (5 bases each). V was clipped by 4 bases and J by 5 bases, with 12 bases between them. CDR3 length equals 14 residues. Germline CDR1 and CDR2: LGHNA and YNFKEQ. The DNA for the CDR3 is TGTGCCAGCAGCCTCCGGGACGACGAAAACATTCAGTACTTC. Its translation is CASSLRDDENIQYF.

V usage is TRBV19 and J usage is TRBJ2-7; D is perhaps TRBD2 (7 bases). This CDR3 contains 14 residues. The V gene lost 5 bases and the J gene lost 3 bases, with 14 bases spanning the gap. Germline lookup yields CDR1 LNHDA and CDR2 SQIVND (reference sequence). The CDR3 spells CASSPGAGVYEQYF. Here the CDR3 DNA reads TGTGCCAGTAGTCCGGGGGCGGGGGTCTACGAGCAGTACTTC. Filled out from reference TRBV19 and TRBJ2-7, the complete variable domain reads DGGITQSPKYLFRKEGQNVTLSCEQNLNHDAMYWYRQDPGQGLRLIYYSQIVNDFQKGDIAEGYSVSREKKESFPLTVTSAQKNPTAFYLCASSPGAGVYEQYFGPGTRLTVT.

This clone is a singleton in its sample. The J gene is TRBJ2-5, the V gene TRBV10-1, with a possible D match to TRBD1 (6 bases). This CDR3 comprises 11 residues. V was trimmed by 9 bases and J by 5 bases, leaving 10 bases between them. Germline CDR1 WNHNN, CDR2 SYGVQD (reference sequence). This CDR3 reads CARTGWETQYF. CDR3 nucleotides: TGCGCCAGAACAGGGTGGGAGACCCAGTACTTC.

CDR3 sequence: CASSMSGSSYEQYF. CDR3 DNA sequence: TGCGCCAGCAGCATGAGCGGGAGTTCTTACGAGCAGTACTTC. The V gene is TRBV5-1, the J gene TRBJ2-7, with TRBD2 identical over 8 bases. The CDR3 has 14 residues. Germline V lookup: CDR1 SGHRS, CDR2 YFSETQ. The V and J ends lost 4 bases and 4 bases, in that order; junction bases with no gene match: 7. Combining the CDR3 with reference TRBV5-1 and TRBJ2-7 gives the whole variable domain KAGVTQTPRYLIKTRGQQVTLSCSPISGHRSVSWYQQTPGQGLQFLFEYFSETQRNKGNFPGRFSGRQFSNSRSEMNVSTLELGDSALYLCASSMSGSSYEQYFGPGTRLTVT.

The chain is built from TRBV13 and TRBJ2-7; 8 bases line up with TRBD1. The CDR3 runs 17 residues. Trimming took 0 bases from V and 0 from J; bases not matched to a gene: 7. Per the germline V gene, CDR1 is PRHDT and CDR2 is FYEKMQ (reference sequence). The chain's CDR3 is CASSLGPNRGISYEQYF. The CDR3 nucleotides read TGTGCCAGCAGCTTAGGCCCCAACAGGGGGATCTCCTACGAGCAGTACTTC.

This clone was counted only a few times. V usage is TRBV7-6 and J usage is TRBJ1-2; D might be TRBD1 (5 bases). This CDR3 is 13 amino acids long. Germline V gene sequence: CDR1 SGHVS, CDR2 FNYEAQ. V dropped 3 bases and J dropped 8 bases, with 13 bases sitting between them. The CDR3 coding sequence is TGTGCCAGCAGCTTTAATGCAGGGAAAGGCTACACCTTC. This translates into CASSFNAGKGYTF.